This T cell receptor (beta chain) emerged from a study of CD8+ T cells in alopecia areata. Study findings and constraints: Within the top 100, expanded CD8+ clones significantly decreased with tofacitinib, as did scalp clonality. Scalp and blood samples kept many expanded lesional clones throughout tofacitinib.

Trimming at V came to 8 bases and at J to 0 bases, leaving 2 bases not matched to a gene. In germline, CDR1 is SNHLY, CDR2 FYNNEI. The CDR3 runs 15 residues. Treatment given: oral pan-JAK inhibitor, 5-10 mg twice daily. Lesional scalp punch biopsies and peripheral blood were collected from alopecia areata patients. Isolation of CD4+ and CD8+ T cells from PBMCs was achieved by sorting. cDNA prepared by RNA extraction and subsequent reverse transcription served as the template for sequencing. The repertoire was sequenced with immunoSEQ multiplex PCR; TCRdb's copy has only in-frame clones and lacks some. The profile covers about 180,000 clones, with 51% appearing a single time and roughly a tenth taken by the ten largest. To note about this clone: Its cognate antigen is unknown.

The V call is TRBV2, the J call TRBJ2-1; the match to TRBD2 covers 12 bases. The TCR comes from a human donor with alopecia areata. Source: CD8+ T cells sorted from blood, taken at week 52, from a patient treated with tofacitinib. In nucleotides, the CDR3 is TGTGCCAGCGGACTAGCGGGGTTCTCCTACAATGAGCAGTTCTTC. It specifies CASGLAGFSYNEQFF.